This is a list of T cell receptor beta chains from one sample in a study of blood T cell repertoires in COVID-19. The assay was immunoSEQ multiplex PCR, and TCRdb's table has in-frame clones only and misses some. Among 220,000 or so clones listed, roughly 89% were seen once. Sequenced sample: peripheral blood. These TCRs come from a man aged 55 to 70 who had recovered from COVID-19. CDR3s include the opening cysteine and the closing phenylalanine or tryptophan. Fields, in order: D gene, V gene, clone size, J gene, CDR3 protein, CDR3 DNA. A D gene is named only where the DNA matches it firmly. Clone size is stated in some rows and not others, as once, few, many or a class when expanded.

D: NA; V: TRBV4-1; size: NA; J: TRBJ1-1; CDR3: CASSRQTLFPEAFF; DNA: TGCGCCAGCAGCCGACAGACTTTGTTCCCTGAAGCTTTCTTT
D: NA; V: TRBV7-3; size: few; J: TRBJ2-7; CDR3: CASSLSLVYEQYF; DNA: TGTGCCAGCAGCTTATCTCTAGTCTACGAGCAGTACTTC
D: NA; V: TRBV28; size: NA; J: TRBJ2-2; CDR3: CASSSRDSGNTGELFF; DNA: TGTGCCAGCAGTAGCCGGGATAGCGGGAACACCGGGGAGCTGTTTTTT
D: TRBD1; V: TRBV6-2/TRBV6-3; size: NA; J: TRBJ2-7; CDR3: CASSGDRGGSYEQYF; DNA: TGTGCCAGCAGCGGGGACAGGGGGGGCTCCTACGAGCAGTACTTC
D: NA; V: TRBV10-3; size: NA; J: TRBJ2-6; CDR3: CAISNGVLVANVLTF; DNA: TGTGCCATCAGTAACGGTGTTTTGGTGGCCAACGTCCTGACTTTC
D: NA; V: TRBV6-1; size: NA; J: TRBJ1-3; CDR3: CASSDQGSTGNTIYF; DNA: TGTGCCAGCAGTGACCAGGGGAGTACTGGAAACACCATATATTTT
D: NA; V: TRBV30; size: NA; J: TRBJ1-2; CDR3: CAWSDFGANYGYTF; DNA: TGTGCCTGGAGCGACTTTGGAGCTAACTATGGCTACACCTTC
D: NA; V: TRBV7-9; size: NA; J: TRBJ2-5; CDR3: CASSLARWGAETQYF; DNA: TGTGCCAGCAGCTTAGCCCGGTGGGGCGCAGAGACCCAGTACTTC
D: TRBD1; V: TRBV6-5; size: NA; J: TRBJ2-4; CDR3: CASSYDRVVAKNIQYF; DNA: TGTGCCAGCAGTTACGACAGGGTGGTCGCCAAAAACATTCAGTACTTC
D: TRBD1; V: TRBV6-5; size: NA; J: TRBJ1-1; CDR3: CASTSTGGVRTEAFF; DNA: TGTGCCAGCACAAGCACAGGGGGCGTGAGAACTGAAGCTTTCTTT
D: NA; V: TRBV6-6; size: NA; J: TRBJ1-6; CDR3: CASSFYDSPLHF; DNA: TGTGCCAGCAGTTTTTATGATTCACCCCTCCACTTT
D: NA; V: TRBV27; size: NA; J: TRBJ2-4; CDR3: CASRTGQLKNIQYF; DNA: TGTGCCAGCCGTACCGGACAGCTCAAAAACATTCAGTACTTC
D: NA; V: TRBV6-6; size: NA; J: TRBJ2-7; CDR3: CASSFHRTAYEQYF; DNA: TGTGCCAGCAGTTTCCACAGGACCGCCTACGAGCAGTACTTC
D: TRBD2; V: TRBV15; size: few; J: TRBJ2-7; CDR3: CATSRVAGAYEQYF; DNA: TGTGCCACCAGCAGAGTAGCGGGAGCCTACGAGCAGTACTTC
D: NA; V: TRBV20-1; size: NA; J: TRBJ1-4; CDR3: CSATQGQKLFF; DNA: TGCAGTGCTACACAGGGACAAAAACTGTTTTTT
D: TRBD2; V: TRBV7-9; size: NA; J: TRBJ2-2; CDR3: CASSLERLAMAGELFF; DNA: TGTGCCAGCAGCTTAGAGAGACTAGCTATGGCCGGGGAGCTGTTTTTT
D: NA; V: TRBV29-1; size: NA; J: TRBJ2-7; CDR3: CSVVDFYEQYF; DNA: TGCAGCGTTGTTGACTTTTACGAGCAGTACTTC
D: NA; V: TRBV19; size: NA; J: TRBJ1-4; CDR3: CASSTGLLNEGEKLFF; DNA: TGTGCCAGTAGTACGGGACTACTGAATGAAGGTGAAAAACTGTTTTTT
D: NA; V: TRBV19; size: NA; J: TRBJ2-3; CDR3: CATGLTGTDTQYF; DNA: TGTGCAACAGGGTTGACGGGCACAGATACGCAGTATTTT
D: TRBD2; V: TRBV6-5; size: NA; J: TRBJ2-2; CDR3: CATLGAGAGTGELFF; DNA: TGTGCCACCCTAGGGGCGGGAGCGGGCACCGGGGAGCTGTTTTTT
D: NA; V: TRBV9; size: NA; J: TRBJ2-5; CDR3: CASSVVAGAGSTQYF; DNA: TGTGCCAGCAGCGTAGTTGCAGGTGCGGGAAGTACCCAGTACTTC
D: NA; V: TRBV5-6; size: NA; J: TRBJ2-7; CDR3: CASSYNYEQYF; DNA: TGTGCCAGCAGCTACAACTACGAGCAGTACTTC
D: NA; V: TRBV9; size: NA; J: TRBJ2-5; CDR3: CASSVDPGETQYF; DNA: TGTGCCAGCAGCGTAGACCCAGGGGAGACCCAGTACTTC
D: NA; V: TRBV7-7; size: NA; J: TRBJ2-3; CDR3: CASSFLPGAITDTQYF; DNA: TGTGCCAGCAGCTTTTTACCAGGGGCGATCACAGATACGCAGTATTTT
D: TRBD2; V: TRBV6-5; size: NA; J: TRBJ2-7; CDR3: CASRPSSGNSYEQYF; DNA: TGTGCCAGCAGGCCCTCTAGCGGGAACTCCTACGAGCAGTACTTC
D: TRBD2; V: TRBV19; size: NA; J: TRBJ2-1; CDR3: CASSTVAGASNEQFF; DNA: TGTGCCAGTAGTACAGTAGCGGGAGCGTCCAATGAGCAGTTCTTC
D: TRBD2; V: TRBV15; size: NA; J: TRBJ2-7; CDR3: CATTAGPNYEQYF; DNA: TGTGCCACGACAGCGGGACCTAACTACGAGCAGTACTTC
D: NA; V: TRBV6-1; size: NA; J: TRBJ1-3; CDR3: CASSVGPGGDSGNTIYF; DNA: TGTGCCAGCAGTGTAGGACCCGGAGGCGACTCTGGAAACACCATATATTTT
D: TRBD2; V: TRBV29-1; size: NA; J: TRBJ2-7; CDR3: CSVTRTSAYEQYF; DNA: TGCAGCGTTACCCGGACTAGCGCCTACGAGCAGTACTTC
D: NA; V: TRBV19; size: NA; J: TRBJ2-1; CDR3: CASKGGAGGPSYYNEQFF; DNA: TGTGCCAGTAAAGGGGGTGCTGGCGGGCCCAGCTACTACAATGAGCAGTTCTTC
D: NA; V: TRBV5-1; size: NA; J: TRBJ1-4; CDR3: CASSVTGREKLFF; DNA: TGCGCCAGCAGCGTTACAGGGCGGGAAAAACTGTTTTTT
D: TRBD2; V: TRBV5-1; size: once; J: TRBJ2-2; CDR3: CASSLRTSANTGELFF; DNA: TGCGCCAGCAGCTTACGGACTAGCGCGAACACCGGGGAGCTGTTTTTT
D: NA; V: TRBV7-3; size: NA; J: TRBJ2-1; CDR3: CASSPTGTYNEQFF; DNA: TGTGCCAGCAGCCCGACGGGAACCTACAATGAGCAGTTCTTC
D: NA; V: TRBV19; size: NA; J: TRBJ2-6; CDR3: CATDTGSSSGANVLTF; DNA: TGTGCCACCGACACGGGGTCCTCCTCTGGGGCCAACGTCCTGACTTTC
D: TRBD2; V: TRBV6-5; size: NA; J: TRBJ2-3; CDR3: CASSYSTGTTGDTQYF; DNA: TGTGCCAGCAGTTACTCTACCGGGACTACGGGAGATACGCAGTATTTT
D: NA; V: TRBV4-1; size: NA; J: TRBJ2-1; CDR3: CASRDVARGRYNEQFF; DNA: TGCGCCAGCAGGGACGTAGCGCGGGGTAGATACAATGAGCAGTTCTTC
D: TRBD2; V: TRBV18; size: NA; J: TRBJ2-1; CDR3: CASSPAGGFPRNEQFF; DNA: TGTGCCAGCTCACCGGCGGGAGGGTTCCCGCGGAATGAGCAGTTCTTC
D: TRBD1; V: TRBV12-3/TRBV12-4; size: many; J: TRBJ2-7; CDR3: CASKETGTYEQYF; DNA: TGTGCCAGCAAGGAGACAGGGACCTACGAGCAGTACTTC
D: TRBD2; V: TRBV6-2/TRBV6-3; size: NA; J: TRBJ2-7; CDR3: CASSKSGKGTYEQYF; DNA: TGTGCCAGCAGCAAGAGCGGGAAAGGGACCTACGAGCAGTACTTC
D: NA; V: TRBV28; size: NA; J: TRBJ2-7; CDR3: CASTGWHYEQYF; DNA: TGTGCCAGCACTGGCTGGCACTACGAGCAGTACTTC
D: NA; V: TRBV6-2/TRBV6-3; size: NA; J: TRBJ2-1; CDR3: CASSPGLVEQFF; DNA: TGTGCCAGCAGTCCCGGACTGGTTGAGCAGTTCTTC
D: TRBD2; V: TRBV6-2/TRBV6-3; size: medium-sized; J: TRBJ2-2; CDR3: CASSQSSGDTGELFF; DNA: TGTGCCAGCAGTCAATCTAGCGGAGACACCGGGGAGCTGTTTTTT
D: NA; V: TRBV5-1; size: NA; J: TRBJ2-2; CDR3: CASRPRIGDDTGELFF; DNA: TGCGCCAGCAGGCCGAGGATAGGGGATGACACCGGGGAGCTGTTTTTT
D: NA; V: TRBV9; size: NA; J: TRBJ1-5; CDR3: CASSVAPDSNQPQHF; DNA: TGTGCCAGCAGCGTAGCCCCAGATAGCAATCAGCCCCAGCATTTT
D: TRBD1; V: TRBV11-1; size: NA; J: TRBJ2-2; CDR3: CASLGRDRTNTGELFF; DNA: TGTGCCAGCCTCGGCCGGGACAGGACGAACACCGGGGAGCTGTTTTTT
D: TRBD1; V: TRBV12-3/TRBV12-4; size: NA; J: TRBJ1-6; CDR3: CASRRDRDSPLHF; DNA: TGTGCCAGCAGACGGGACAGGGATTCACCCCTCCACTTT
D: NA; V: TRBV27; size: NA; J: TRBJ2-6; CDR3: CASSRSGGGGANVLTF; DNA: TGTGCCAGCAGCCGATCGGGGGGCGGAGGGGCCAACGTCCTGACTTTC
D: TRBD2; V: TRBV7-8; size: few; J: TRBJ2-2; CDR3: CASKQLGTSGFAGELFF; DNA: TGTGCCAGCAAACAACTGGGGACTAGCGGATTCGCCGGGGAGCTGTTTTTT